This TCR beta chain was identified in a study of T cells after posttransplantation cyclophosphamide. Controls had myeloablative marrow grafts with methotrexate and calcineurin inhibitor, sampled at 1 year. Germline V gene sequence: CDR1 SGDLS, CDR2 YYNGEE. The ends were cut back, 3 bases at V and 5 bases at J, with 11 bases in the middle. CDR3 length: 14 residues. Using immunoSEQ multiplex PCR, the repertoire was profiled, and TCRdb retains in-frame clones only, with some absent. The table includes around 9,900 clones, 88% detected once. This clonotype was obtained from a male patient in his thirties who received an allogeneic stem cell transplant from an unrelated donor, was CMV-positive, and had no GVHD. The graft donor may have contributed some T cells. Sequencing used PBMCs, obtained after an allogeneic stem cell transplant with a calcineurin inhibitor and methotrexate. The genes are TRBV9 and TRBJ1-4; D not certain. CDR3 sequence (DNA): TGTGCCAGCAGCGCGGGAACCAGCAATGAAAAACTGTTTTTT. It codes for CASSAGTSNEKLFF.